This T cell receptor (beta chain) appears in the sequencing data of a study of cytomegalovirus exposure and HLA in healthy donors. The CDR3 runs to 16 residues. CDR1 and CDR2 (germline): WSHSY, SAAADI. The V and J ends lost 4 bases and 2 bases respectively, with 17 bases between them. Study-wide results and caveats: V- and J-gene trimming in TCR beta was tied to a missense DCLRE1C variant by an analysis performed later.

Amplification used 60 Vbeta primers and 13 Jbeta primers. In the authors' methods: An analysis performed later counted 81 million or so unique TCR beta chains (roughly 9.9 million of them shared). Sequencing used immunoSEQ multiplex PCR; TCRdb keeps in-frame clones, though not all of them. V and J calls and clone size follow that table, whereas D and trimming were derived from the DNA. This table holds under 150,000 clones, roughly 71% found once. Healthy donors of bone marrow made up the group. This clone has more than one count but fewer than ten. The antigen remains undetermined. Input material: PBMCs. The rearrangement uses TRBV10-2 and TRBJ1-2, with a possible D match to TRBD1 (5 bases). This receptor was identified in a man younger than 35 in good health and CMV-seropositive. CDR3 nucleotides: TGCGCCAGCAGTGCCTGGGGAGGGGAGGTCAACTATGGCTACACCTTC. Translation gives CASSAWGGEVNYGYTF.